This is a list of T cell receptor beta chains from one sample in a study of T cells in narcolepsy. Assay: immunoSEQ multiplex PCR; the TCRdb copy retains only in-frame clones and omits some. Of roughly 35,000 clones detected, 70% to 90% appear once; the ten largest clones hold roughly 1.7%. The source material was CD45RA- memory CD4+ T cells from PBMCs. These receptors came from a human donor with narcolepsy. Each CDR3 is given with its conserved first and last residue. D genes are given only for firm matches. Expanded clones are given a class, and other clones once, few, many or no size at all.

NA	TRBJ2-7	once	TRBV9	15	CASSVGGAGLYEQYF	TGTGCCAGCAGCGTAGGGGGCGCTGGCCTCTACGAGCAGTACTTC
NA	TRBJ2-2	NA	TRBV14	18	CASSPPRGRRGTTGELFF	TGTGCCAGCAGCCCCCCCAGGGGGAGGCGGGGGACCACCGGGGAGCTGTTTTTT
NA	TRBJ1-1	NA	TRBV5-4	15	CASSFAGRGRWEAFF	TGTGCCAGCAGCTTTGCAGGGAGGGGGAGATGGGAAGCTTTCTTT
NA	TRBJ1-2	NA	TRBV5-1	13	CASSLEPGYGYTF	TGCGCCAGCAGCTTGGAGCCTGGCTATGGCTACACCTTC
TRBD1	TRBJ2-3	NA	TRBV18	17	CASSPSPGGAWTDTQYF	TGTGCCAGCTCCCCCTCACCAGGGGGCGCCTGGACAGATACGCAGTATTTT
TRBD1	TRBJ1-2	NA	TRBV29-1	11	CSVQGARGYTF	TGCAGCGTACAGGGGGCGCGTGGCTACACCTTC
TRBD1	TRBJ1-4	NA	TRBV2	16	CASSPGQGSGSEKLFF	TGTGCCAGCAGTCCGGGACAGGGATCGGGTAGTGAAAAACTGTTTTTT
TRBD1	TRBJ1-2	NA	TRBV30	14	CAWNGQGEGYGYTF	TGTGCCTGGAACGGACAGGGGGAGGGCTATGGCTACACCTTC
NA	TRBJ2-7	once	TRBV7-2	14	CASSLVAVSYEQYF	TGTGCCAGCAGCTTAGTAGCGGTCTCCTACGAGCAGTACTTC
NA	TRBJ2-2	NA	TRBV5-1	14	CASSLAWSTGELFF	TGCGCCAGCAGCTTGGCCTGGAGCACCGGGGAGCTGTTTTTT
NA	TRBJ1-5	NA	TRBV7-6	13	CASSLRPNQPQHF	TGTGCCAGCAGCCTTCGGCCTAATCAGCCCCAGCATTTT
NA	TRBJ1-1	NA	TRBV7-2	16	CASSSTSGGGDTEAFF	TGTGCCAGCAGCTCAACCAGTGGGGGCGGCGACACTGAAGCTTTCTTT
TRBD1	TRBJ2-7	NA	TRBV6-1	12	CASRDRAGEQYF	TGTGCCAGCAGGGACAGGGCCGGCGAGCAGTACTTC
NA	TRBJ1-5	few	TRBV7-8	14	CASSLGQGWQPQHF	TGTGCCAGCAGCTTAGGGCAGGGCTGGCAGCCCCAGCATTTT
TRBD1	TRBJ1-5	NA	TRBV19	15	CASSILDRENQPQHF	TGTGCCAGTAGTATACTGGACAGGGAAAATCAGCCCCAGCATTTT
NA	TRBJ1-5	NA	TRBV19	14	CASSMQDSNQPQHF	TGTGCCAGTAGTATGCAAGATAGCAATCAGCCCCAGCATTTT
NA	TRBJ1-4	few	TRBV10-1	12	CASSPGRRELFF	TGCGCCAGCAGTCCGGGACGGCGGGAACTGTTTTTT
TRBD2	TRBJ2-3	NA	TRBV7-2	16	CASSPGLAGSTDTQYF	TGTGCCAGCAGCCCTGGACTAGCGGGGAGCACAGATACGCAGTATTTT
NA	TRBJ2-3	NA	TRBV21-1	16	CASRLDAPLCPDTQYF	TGTGCCAGCAGACTCGATGCACCGCTTTGTCCAGATACGCAGTATTTT
TRBD2	TRBJ2-5	NA	TRBV5-1	13	CASEGGSQETQYF	TGCGCCAGCGAGGGAGGGAGCCAAGAGACCCAGTACTTC
NA	TRBJ2-2	once	TRBV5-1	13	CASSSPFTGELFF	TGCGCCAGCAGCTCACCCTTCACCGGGGAGCTGTTTTTT
NA	TRBJ2-5	NA	TRBV9	16	CASSVGAGTTRETQYF	TGTGCCAGCAGCGTAGGGGCGGGTACCACCAGGGAGACCCAGTACTTC
NA	TRBJ2-7	NA	TRBV18	13	CASSPGYTGEQYF	TGTGCCAGCTCACCCGGGTATACGGGTGAGCAGTACTTC
NA	TRBJ1-2	NA	TRBV6-1	17	CASSERSRGRPSYGYTF	TGTGCCAGCAGTGAAAGGTCCCGGGGGCGCCCCAGCTATGGCTACACCTTC
NA	TRBJ1-5	NA	TRBV28	17	CASRLGGRAFSNQPQHF	TGTGCCAGCAGGCTGGGGGGCAGGGCCTTTAGCAATCAGCCCCAGCATTTT
TRBD2	TRBJ2-5	NA	TRBV2	15	CASSQGLAGRETQYF	TGTGCCAGCAGTCAGGGACTAGCGGGGCGAGAGACCCAGTACTTC
TRBD1	TRBJ2-5	NA	TRBV28	14	CASSQDRGAETQYF	TGTGCCAGCAGTCAAGACAGGGGCGCCGAGACCCAGTACTTC
TRBD2	TRBJ2-5	NA	TRBV10-3	14	CAISESGTKETQYF	TGTGCCATCAGTGAGTCGGGGACTAAAGAGACCCAGTACTTC
TRBD2	TRBJ2-7	NA	TRBV15	19	CATSRVLGLAGGSSYEQYF	TGTGCCACCAGCAGAGTCCTTGGACTAGCGGGGGGGAGCTCCTACGAGCAGTACTTC
NA	TRBJ2-3	NA	TRBV5-1	12	CASSWDTDTQYF	TGCGCCAGCAGCTGGGACACAGATACGCAGTATTTT
NA	TRBJ1-2	NA	TRBV6-5	15	CASSYVPGSNYGYTF	TGTGCCAGCAGTTACGTCCCAGGCTCCAACTATGGCTACACCTTC
NA	TRBJ1-5	few	TRBV29-1	13	CSAMRARDQPQHF	TGCAGCGCCATGAGGGCCAGAGATCAGCCCCAGCATTTT
TRBD1	TRBJ1-2	NA	TRBV11-1	13	CASSLQGASGYTF	TGTGCCAGCAGCTTGCAGGGGGCGTCGGGCTACACCTTC
TRBD2	TRBJ2-1	NA	TRBV19	16	CASSIRLGSGGNEQFF	TGTGCCAGTAGTATAAGGCTGGGCAGCGGGGGCAATGAGCAGTTCTTC
NA	TRBJ2-5	NA	TRBV5-4	15	CASSLGRFGGETQYF	TGTGCCAGCAGCTTGGGACGTTTTGGGGGAGAGACCCAGTACTTC
NA	TRBJ2-2	few	TRBV18	13	CASSPSNTGELFF	TGTGCCAGCTCACCGTCGAACACCGGGGAGCTGTTTTTT
NA	TRBJ2-5	NA	TRBV5-1	13	CASSSQPGETQYF	TGCGCCAGCAGCTCCCAGCCGGGGGAGACCCAGTACTTC
TRBD2	TRBJ2-3	NA	TRBV5-1	18	CASSLGLAGGLGTDTQYF	TGCGCCAGCAGCTTGGGACTAGCGGGGGGATTGGGAACAGATACGCAGTATTTT
TRBD2	TRBJ2-1	once	TRBV7-6	18	CASSLVARSGLAYNEQFF	TGTGCCAGCAGCTTAGTCGCACGTTCGGGACTAGCTTACAATGAGCAGTTCTTC
TRBD1	TRBJ2-3	once	TRBV5-1	14	CASSSGGAADTQYF	TGCGCCAGCAGCTCAGGGGGCGCAGCAGATACGCAGTATTTT
NA	TRBJ2-3	NA	TRBV11-2	15	CASSFLGGGKDTQYF	TGTGCCAGCAGCTTTCTAGGGGGGGGAAAGGATACGCAGTATTTT
TRBD2	TRBJ2-3	NA	TRBV30	17	CAWTGTSGGAGGLTQYF	TGTGCCTGGACCGGGACTAGCGGGGGGGCCGGAGGGCTTACGCAGTATTTT
NA	TRBJ1-2	NA	TRBV5-4	15	CASSLVGQQIYGYTF	TGTGCCAGCAGCTTGGTCGGACAGCAAATATATGGCTACACCTTC
TRBD1	TRBJ2-5	few	TRBV7-8	16	CASSLESGQVQETQYF	TGTGCCAGCAGTCTTGAGTCAGGACAGGTCCAAGAGACCCAGTACTTC
NA	TRBJ2-7	NA	TRBV11-2	18	CASSLDRGWKQTHYEQYF	TGTGCCAGCAGCTTAGATCGGGGATGGAAACAGACCCACTACGAGCAGTACTTC
NA	TRBJ2-5	NA	TRBV7-9	16	CASSPPGARRQETQYF	TGTGCCAGCAGCCCCCCTGGGGCTAGAAGACAAGAGACCCAGTACTTC
TRBD1	TRBJ1-5	NA	TRBV28	17	CASSRIQGAAGNQPQHF	TGTGCCAGCAGTCGAATACAGGGGGCCGCGGGCAATCAGCCCCAGCATTTT
TRBD1	TRBJ1-1	few	TRBV10-2	15	CASSDLTGGYTEAFF	TGCGCCAGCAGTGACCTGACAGGGGGATACACTGAAGCTTTCTTT
TRBD1	TRBJ2-6	NA	TRBV19	18	CASSTTGTGSTGANVLTF	TGTGCCAGTAGCACGACCGGGACAGGGTCGACTGGGGCCAACGTCCTGACTTTC
NA	TRBJ1-6	NA	TRBV7-2	15	CASSLGPGPNSPLHF	TGTGCCAGCAGCTTAGGGCCAGGCCCTAATTCACCCCTCCACTTT
NA	TRBJ1-2	NA	TRBV7-2	11	CASSLDYGYTF	TGTGCCAGCAGTCTTGACTATGGCTACACCTTC
TRBD2	TRBJ2-1	NA	TRBV7-3	16	CASSRRTSGGAAEQFF	TGTGCCAGCAGCCGTCGGACTAGCGGGGGGGCCGCGGAGCAGTTCTTC
NA	TRBJ2-3	NA	TRBV2	14	CASSGQGTTDTQYF	TGTGCCAGCAGTGGGCAGGGAACCACAGATACGCAGTATTTT
TRBD1	TRBJ2-4	NA	TRBV23-1	17	CASLPKEGTGAKNIQYF	TGCGCCAGCCTACCTAAAGAAGGGACAGGTGCCAAAAACATTCAGTACTTC
TRBD1	TRBJ1-1	NA	TRBV11-3	14	CASSFGQGKAEAFF	TGTGCCAGCAGCTTCGGACAGGGGAAGGCTGAAGCTTTCTTT
NA	TRBJ1-1	once	TRBV5-1	13	CASSLVANTEAFF	TGCGCCAGCAGCTTGGTAGCGAACACTGAAGCTTTCTTT
NA	TRBJ2-1	NA	TRBV28	13	CASSLDSRQEQFF	TGTGCCAGCAGTTTAGATTCCCGGCAGGAGCAGTTCTTC
NA	TRBJ1-5	NA	TRBV7-2	14	CASSNGLVNQPQHF	TGTGCCAGCAGCAACGGACTGGTCAATCAGCCCCAGCATTTT
NA	TRBJ2-2	NA	TRBV10-3	12	CAISPGSGELFF	TGTGCCATCAGTCCTGGGTCCGGGGAGCTGTTTTTT
NA	TRBJ2-5	NA	TRBV18	13	CASSPAVGETQYF	TGTGCCAGCTCACCAGCTGTGGGCGAGACCCAGTACTTC